The source of this T cell receptor (beta chain) is a study of shared clonotypes between healthy human individuals. This table comes from immunoSEQ multiplex PCR, and its TCRdb copy is limited to in-frame clones, with some not included. Among millions of clones, approximately 90% were seen once, and the ten largest hold 0.13% to 0.15%. Material for sequencing was naive CD4+ T cells sorted from blood. Subset noted: CD45RA+ positively selected. This receptor was identified in a man aged 18 to 30 in good health.

As DNA, the CDR3 is TGTGCCAGCAACCCTAGCGGGGGGATGACCGGGGAGCTGTTTTTT. Translation: CASNPSGGMTGELFF. This chain joins TRBV6-1 and TRBJ2-2; 11 bases line up with TRBD2. The CDR3 runs to 15 residues. J gave up 5 bases and V 7 bases, and 6 bases lay outside the gene matches. In germline, CDR1 is MNHNS, CDR2 SASEGT.